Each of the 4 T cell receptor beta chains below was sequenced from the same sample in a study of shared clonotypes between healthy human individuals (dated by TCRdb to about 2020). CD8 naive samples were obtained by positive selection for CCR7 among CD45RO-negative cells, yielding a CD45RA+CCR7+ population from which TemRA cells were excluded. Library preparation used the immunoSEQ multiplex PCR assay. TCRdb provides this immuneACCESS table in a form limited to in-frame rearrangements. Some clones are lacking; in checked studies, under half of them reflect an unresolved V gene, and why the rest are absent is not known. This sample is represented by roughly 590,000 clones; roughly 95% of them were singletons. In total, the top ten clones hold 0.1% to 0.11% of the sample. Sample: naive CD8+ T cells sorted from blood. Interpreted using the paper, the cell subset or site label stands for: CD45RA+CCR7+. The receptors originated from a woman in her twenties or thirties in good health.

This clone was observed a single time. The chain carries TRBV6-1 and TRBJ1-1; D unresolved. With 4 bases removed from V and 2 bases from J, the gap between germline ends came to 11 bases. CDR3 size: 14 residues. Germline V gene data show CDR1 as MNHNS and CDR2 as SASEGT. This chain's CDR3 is CASSATDGNTEAFF. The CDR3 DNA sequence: TGTGCCAGCAGTGCCACTGACGGTAACACTGAAGCTTTCTTT.

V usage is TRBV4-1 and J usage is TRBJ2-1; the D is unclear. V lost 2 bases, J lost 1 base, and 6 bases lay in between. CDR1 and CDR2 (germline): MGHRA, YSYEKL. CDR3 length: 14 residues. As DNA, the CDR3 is TGCGCCAGCAGCCAAACCGATTCCTACAATGAGCAGTTCTTC. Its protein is CASSQTDSYNEQFF.

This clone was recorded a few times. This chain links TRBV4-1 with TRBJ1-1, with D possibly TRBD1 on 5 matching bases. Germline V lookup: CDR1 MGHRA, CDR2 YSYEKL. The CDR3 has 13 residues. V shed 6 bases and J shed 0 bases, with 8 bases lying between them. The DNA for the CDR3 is TGCGCCAGCAGACACAGGATGAACACTGAAGCTTTCTTT. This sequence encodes CASRHRMNTEAFF.

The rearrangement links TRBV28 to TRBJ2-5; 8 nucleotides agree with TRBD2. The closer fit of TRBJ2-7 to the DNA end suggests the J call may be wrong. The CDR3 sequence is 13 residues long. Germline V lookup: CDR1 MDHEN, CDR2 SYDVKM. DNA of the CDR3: TGTGCGGGCAGAAATAGCGGGACCTACGAGCAGTACTTC. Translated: CAGRNSGTYEQYF.